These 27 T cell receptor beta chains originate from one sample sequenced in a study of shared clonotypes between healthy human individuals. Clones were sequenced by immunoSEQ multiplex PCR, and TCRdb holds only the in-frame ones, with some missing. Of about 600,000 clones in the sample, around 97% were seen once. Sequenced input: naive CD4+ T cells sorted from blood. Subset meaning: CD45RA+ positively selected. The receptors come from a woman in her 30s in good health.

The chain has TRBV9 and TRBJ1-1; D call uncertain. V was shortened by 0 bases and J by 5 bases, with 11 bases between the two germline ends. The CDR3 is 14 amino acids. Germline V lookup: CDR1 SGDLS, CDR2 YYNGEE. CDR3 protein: CASSVGQVGTEAFF. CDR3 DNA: TGTGCCAGCAGCGTAGGGCAGGTCGGGACTGAAGCTTTCTTT.

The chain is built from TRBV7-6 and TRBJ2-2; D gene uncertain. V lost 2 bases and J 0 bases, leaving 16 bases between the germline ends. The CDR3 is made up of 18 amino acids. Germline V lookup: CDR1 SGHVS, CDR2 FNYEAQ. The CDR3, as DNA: TGTGCCAGCAGCTTATGGGCCCGTGGGCTGACGAACACCGGGGAGCTGTTTTTT. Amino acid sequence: CASSLWARGLTNTGELFF.

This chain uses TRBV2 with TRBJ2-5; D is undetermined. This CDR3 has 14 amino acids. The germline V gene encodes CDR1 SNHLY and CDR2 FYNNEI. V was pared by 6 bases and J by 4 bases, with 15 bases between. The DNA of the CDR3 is TGTGCCAGCAGCGCCGGGCCCCCCAGAGAGACCCAGTACTTC. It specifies CASSAGPPRETQYF.

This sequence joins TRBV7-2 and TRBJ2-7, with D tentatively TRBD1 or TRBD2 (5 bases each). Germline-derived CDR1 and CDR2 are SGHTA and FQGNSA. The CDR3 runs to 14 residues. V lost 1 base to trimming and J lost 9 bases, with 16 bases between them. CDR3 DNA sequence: TGTGCCAGCAGCTTAGGACAGCGGCCGGCCAGGCAGTACTTC. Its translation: CASSLGQRPARQYF.

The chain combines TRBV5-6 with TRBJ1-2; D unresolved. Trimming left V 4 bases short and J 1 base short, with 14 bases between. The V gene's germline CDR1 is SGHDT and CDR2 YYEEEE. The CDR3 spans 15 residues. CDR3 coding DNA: TGTGCCAGCAGCCCCGCTGCCCCGAGTAACTATGGCTACACCTTC. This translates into CASSPAAPSNYGYTF. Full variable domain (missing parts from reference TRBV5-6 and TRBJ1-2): DAGVTQSPTHLIKTRGQQVTLRCSPKSGHDTVSWYQQALGQGPQFIFQYYEEEERQRGNFPDRFSGHQFPNYSSELNVNALLLGDSALYLCASSPAAPSNYGYTFGSGTRLTVV.

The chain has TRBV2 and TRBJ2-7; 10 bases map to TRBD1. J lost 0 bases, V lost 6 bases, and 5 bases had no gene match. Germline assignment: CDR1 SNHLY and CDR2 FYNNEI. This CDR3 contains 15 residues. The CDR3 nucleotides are TGTGCCAGCAGGACAGGGGGCGCTGGCTCCTACGAGCAGTACTTC. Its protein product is CASRTGGAGSYEQYF.

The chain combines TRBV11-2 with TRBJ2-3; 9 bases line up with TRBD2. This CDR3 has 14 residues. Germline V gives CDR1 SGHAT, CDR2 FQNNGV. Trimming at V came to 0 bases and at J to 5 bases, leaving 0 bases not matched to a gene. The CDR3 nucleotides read TGTGCCAGCAGCTTAGAACTAGCGGGAGATACGCAGTATTTT. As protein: CASSLELAGDTQYF.

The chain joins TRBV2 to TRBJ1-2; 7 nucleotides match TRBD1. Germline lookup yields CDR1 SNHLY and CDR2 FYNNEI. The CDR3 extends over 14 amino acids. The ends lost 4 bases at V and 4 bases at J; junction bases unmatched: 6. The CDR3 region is CASSVSRGTYGYTF. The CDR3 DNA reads TGTGCCAGCAGTGTTAGCAGGGGGACCTATGGCTACACCTTC.

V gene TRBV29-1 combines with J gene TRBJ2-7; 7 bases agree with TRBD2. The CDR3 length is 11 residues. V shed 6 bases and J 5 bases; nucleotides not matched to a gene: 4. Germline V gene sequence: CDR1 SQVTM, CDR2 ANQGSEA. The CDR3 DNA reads TGCAGCGTGCCGGGGACTAACGAGCAGTACTTC. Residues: CSVPGTNEQYF.

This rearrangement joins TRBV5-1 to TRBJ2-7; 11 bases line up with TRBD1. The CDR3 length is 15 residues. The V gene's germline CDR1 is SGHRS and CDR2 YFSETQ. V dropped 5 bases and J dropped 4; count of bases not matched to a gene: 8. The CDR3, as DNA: TGCGCCAGCAGTCCGACCGGGACAGGGGGATACGAGCAGTACTTC. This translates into CASSPTGTGGYEQYF.

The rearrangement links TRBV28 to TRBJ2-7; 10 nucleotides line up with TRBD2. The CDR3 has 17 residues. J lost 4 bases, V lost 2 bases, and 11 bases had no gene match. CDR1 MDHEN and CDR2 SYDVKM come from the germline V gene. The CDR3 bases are TGTGCCAGCAGTTTAGGATTGGCTAGCGGGAGACCGTACGAGCAGTACTTC. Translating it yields CASSLGLASGRPYEQYF.

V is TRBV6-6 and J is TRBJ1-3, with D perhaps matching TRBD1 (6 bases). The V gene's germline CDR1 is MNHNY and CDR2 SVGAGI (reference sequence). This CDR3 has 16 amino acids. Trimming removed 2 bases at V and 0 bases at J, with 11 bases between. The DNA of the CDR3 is TGTGCCAGCAGTTACAACCGGGACAACTCTGGAAACACCATATATTTT. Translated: CASSYNRDNSGNTIYF.

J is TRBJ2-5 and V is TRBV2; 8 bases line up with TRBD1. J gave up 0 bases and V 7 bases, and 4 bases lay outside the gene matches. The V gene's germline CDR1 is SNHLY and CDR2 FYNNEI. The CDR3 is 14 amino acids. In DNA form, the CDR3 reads TGTGCCAGCACACCGGGACAGGACCAAGAGACCCAGTACTTC. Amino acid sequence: CASTPGQDQETQYF.

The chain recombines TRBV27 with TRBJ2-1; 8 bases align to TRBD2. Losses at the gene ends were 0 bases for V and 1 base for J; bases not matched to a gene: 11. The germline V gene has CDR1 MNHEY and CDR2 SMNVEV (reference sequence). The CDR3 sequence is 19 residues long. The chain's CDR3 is CASSLSGGGRPNSYNEQFF. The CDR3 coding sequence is TGTGCCAGCAGTTTATCGGGGGGCGGGAGGCCCAATTCCTACAATGAGCAGTTCTTC.

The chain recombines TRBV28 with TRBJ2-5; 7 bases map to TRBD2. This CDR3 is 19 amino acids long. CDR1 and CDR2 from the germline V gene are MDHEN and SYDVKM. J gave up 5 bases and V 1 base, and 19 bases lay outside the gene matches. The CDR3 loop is CASSLYASPWAGEMETQYF. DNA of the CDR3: TGTGCCAGCAGTTTATATGCTTCCCCCTGGGCGGGAGAGATGGAGACCCAGTACTTC. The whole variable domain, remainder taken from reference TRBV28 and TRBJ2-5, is DVKVTQSSRYLVKRTGEKVFLECVQDMDHENMFWYRQDPGLGLRLIYFSYDVKMKEKGDIPEGYSVSREKKERFSLILESASTNQTSMYLCASSLYASPWAGEMETQYFGPGTRLLVL.

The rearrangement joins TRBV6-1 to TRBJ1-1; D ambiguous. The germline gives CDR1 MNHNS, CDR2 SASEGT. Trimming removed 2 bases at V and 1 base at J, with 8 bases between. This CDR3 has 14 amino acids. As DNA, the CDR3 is TGTGCCAGCAGTGAATTAAGGGAGAACACTGAAGCTTTCTTT. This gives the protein CASSELRENTEAFF.

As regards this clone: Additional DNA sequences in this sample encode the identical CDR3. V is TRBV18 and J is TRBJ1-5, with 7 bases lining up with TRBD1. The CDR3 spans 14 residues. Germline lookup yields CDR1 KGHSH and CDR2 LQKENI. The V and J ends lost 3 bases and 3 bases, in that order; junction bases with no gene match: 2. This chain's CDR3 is CASSPDRVNQPQHF. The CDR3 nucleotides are TGTGCCAGCTCACCCGACAGGGTCAATCAGCCCCAGCATTTT.

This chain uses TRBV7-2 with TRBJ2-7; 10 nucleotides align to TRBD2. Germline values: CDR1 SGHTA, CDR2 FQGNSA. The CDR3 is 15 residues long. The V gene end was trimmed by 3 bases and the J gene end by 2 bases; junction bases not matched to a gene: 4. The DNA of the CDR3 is TGTGCCAGCAGCTTTCAACTAGCGGGGCCCTACGAGCAGTACTTC. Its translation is CASSFQLAGPYEQYF.

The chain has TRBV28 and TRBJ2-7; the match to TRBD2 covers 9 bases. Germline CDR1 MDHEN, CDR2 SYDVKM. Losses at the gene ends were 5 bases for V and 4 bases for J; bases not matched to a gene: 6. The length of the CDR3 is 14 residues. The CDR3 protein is CASSPGTSRYEQYF. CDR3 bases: TGTGCCAGCAGTCCCGGGACTAGCAGATACGAGCAGTACTTC.

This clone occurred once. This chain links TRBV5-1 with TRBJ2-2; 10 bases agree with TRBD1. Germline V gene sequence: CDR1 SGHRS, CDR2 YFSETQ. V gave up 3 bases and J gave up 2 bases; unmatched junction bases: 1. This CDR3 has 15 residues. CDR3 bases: TGCGCCAGCAGCTCGACAGGGGGCAACACCGGGGAGCTGTTTTTT. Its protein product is CASSSTGGNTGELFF.

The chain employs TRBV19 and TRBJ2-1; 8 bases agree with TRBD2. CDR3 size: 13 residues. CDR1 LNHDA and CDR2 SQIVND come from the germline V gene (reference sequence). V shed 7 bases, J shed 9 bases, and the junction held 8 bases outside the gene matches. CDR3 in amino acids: CASKRGGPFEQFF. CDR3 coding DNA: TGTGCCAGTAAACGGGGGGGGCCCTTTGAGCAGTTCTTC.

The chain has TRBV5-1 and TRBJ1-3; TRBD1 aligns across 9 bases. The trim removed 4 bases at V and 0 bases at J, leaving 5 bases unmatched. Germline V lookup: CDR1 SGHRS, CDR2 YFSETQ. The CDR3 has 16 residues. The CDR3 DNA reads TGCGCCAGCAGCCCGGACAGGGGATACTCTGGAAACACCATATATTTT. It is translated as CASSPDRGYSGNTIYF.

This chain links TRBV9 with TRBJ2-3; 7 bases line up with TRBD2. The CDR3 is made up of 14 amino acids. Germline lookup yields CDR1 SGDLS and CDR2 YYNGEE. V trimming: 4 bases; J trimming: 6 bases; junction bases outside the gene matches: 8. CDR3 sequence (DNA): TGTGCCAGCAGCTCCGGGAGGTTGGGTGATACGCAGTATTTT. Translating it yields CASSSGRLGDTQYF. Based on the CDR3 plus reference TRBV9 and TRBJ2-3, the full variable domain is DSGVTQTPKHLITATGQRVTLRCSPRSGDLSVYWYQQSLDQGLQFLIQYYNGEERAKGNILERFSAQQFPDLHSELNLSSLELGDSALYFCASSSGRLGDTQYFGPGTRLTVL.

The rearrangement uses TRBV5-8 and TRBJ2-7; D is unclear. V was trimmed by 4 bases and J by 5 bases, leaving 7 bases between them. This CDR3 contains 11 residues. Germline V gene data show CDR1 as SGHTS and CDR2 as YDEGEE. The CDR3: CASSLPHEQYF. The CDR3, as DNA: TGTGCCAGCAGCCTCCCCCACGAGCAGTACTTC.

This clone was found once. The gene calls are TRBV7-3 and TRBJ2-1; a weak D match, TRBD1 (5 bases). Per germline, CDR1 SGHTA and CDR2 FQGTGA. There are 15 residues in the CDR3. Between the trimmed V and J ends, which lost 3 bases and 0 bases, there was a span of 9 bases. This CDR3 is CASSFSGNSYNEQFF. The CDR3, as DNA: TGTGCCAGCAGCTTTTCAGGGAACTCCTACAATGAGCAGTTCTTC.

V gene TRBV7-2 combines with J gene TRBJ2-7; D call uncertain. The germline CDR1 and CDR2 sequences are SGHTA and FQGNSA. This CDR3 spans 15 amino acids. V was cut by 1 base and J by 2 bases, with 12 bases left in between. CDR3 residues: CASSLVGGGAYEQYF. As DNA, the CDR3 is TGTGCCAGCAGCTTAGTAGGCGGCGGCGCCTACGAGCAGTACTTC.

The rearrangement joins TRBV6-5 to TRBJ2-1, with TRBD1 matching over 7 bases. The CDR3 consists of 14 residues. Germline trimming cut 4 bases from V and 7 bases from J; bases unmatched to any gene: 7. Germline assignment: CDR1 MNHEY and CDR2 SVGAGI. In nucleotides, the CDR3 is TGTGCCAGCAGTTCGGCCAGACAGGGAAATGAGCAGTTCTTC. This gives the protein CASSSARQGNEQFF.